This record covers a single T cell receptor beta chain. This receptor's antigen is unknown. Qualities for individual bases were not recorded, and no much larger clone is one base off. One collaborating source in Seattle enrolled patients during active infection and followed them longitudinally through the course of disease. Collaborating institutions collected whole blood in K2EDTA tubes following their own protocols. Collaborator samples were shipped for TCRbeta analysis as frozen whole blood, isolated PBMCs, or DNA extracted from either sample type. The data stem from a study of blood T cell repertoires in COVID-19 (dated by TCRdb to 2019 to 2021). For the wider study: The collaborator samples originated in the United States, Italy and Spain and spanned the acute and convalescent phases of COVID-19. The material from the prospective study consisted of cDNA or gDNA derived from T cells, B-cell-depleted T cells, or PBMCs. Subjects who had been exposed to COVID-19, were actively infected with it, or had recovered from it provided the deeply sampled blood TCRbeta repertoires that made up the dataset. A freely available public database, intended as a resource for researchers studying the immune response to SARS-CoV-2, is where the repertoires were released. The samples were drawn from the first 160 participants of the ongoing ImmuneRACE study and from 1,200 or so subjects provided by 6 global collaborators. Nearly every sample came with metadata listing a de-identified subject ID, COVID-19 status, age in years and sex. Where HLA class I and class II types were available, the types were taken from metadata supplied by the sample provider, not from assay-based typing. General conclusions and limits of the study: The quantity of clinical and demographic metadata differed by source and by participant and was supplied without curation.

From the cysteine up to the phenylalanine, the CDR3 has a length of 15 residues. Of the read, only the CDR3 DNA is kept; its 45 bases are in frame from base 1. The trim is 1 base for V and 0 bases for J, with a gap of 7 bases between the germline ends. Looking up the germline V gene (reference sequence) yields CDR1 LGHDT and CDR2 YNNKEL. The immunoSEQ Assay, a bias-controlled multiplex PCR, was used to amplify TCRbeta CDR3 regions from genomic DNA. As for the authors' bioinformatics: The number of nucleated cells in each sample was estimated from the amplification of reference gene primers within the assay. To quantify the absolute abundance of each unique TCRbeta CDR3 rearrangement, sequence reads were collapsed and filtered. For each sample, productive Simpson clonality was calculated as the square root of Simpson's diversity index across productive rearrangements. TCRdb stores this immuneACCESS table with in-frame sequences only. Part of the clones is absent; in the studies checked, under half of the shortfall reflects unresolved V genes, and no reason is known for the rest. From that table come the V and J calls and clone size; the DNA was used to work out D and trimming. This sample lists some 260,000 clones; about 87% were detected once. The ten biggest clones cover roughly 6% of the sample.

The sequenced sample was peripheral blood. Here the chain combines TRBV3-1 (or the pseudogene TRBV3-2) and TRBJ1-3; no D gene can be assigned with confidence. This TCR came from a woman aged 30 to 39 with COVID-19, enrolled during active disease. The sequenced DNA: TGTGCCAGCAGCCAAGGAGGGTCCTCTGGAAACACCATATATTTT. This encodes CASSQGGSSGNTIYF.